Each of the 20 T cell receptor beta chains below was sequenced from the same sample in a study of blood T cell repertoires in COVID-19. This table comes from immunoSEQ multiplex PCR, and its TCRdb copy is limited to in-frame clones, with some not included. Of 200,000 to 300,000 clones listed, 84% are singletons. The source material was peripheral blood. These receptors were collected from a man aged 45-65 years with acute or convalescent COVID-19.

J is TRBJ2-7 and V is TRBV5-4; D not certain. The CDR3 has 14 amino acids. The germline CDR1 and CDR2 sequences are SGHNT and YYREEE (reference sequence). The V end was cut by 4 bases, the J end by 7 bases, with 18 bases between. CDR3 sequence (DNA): TGTGCCAGCAGCCCAGACAAGCCTCGAGAGGAGCAGTACTTC. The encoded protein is CASSPDKPREEQYF. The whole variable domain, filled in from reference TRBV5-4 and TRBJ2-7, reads ETGVTQSPTHLIKTRGQQVTLRCSSQSGHNTVSWYQQALGQGPQFIFQYYREEENGRGNFPPRFSGLQFPNYSSELNVNALELDDSALYLCASSPDKPREEQYFGPGTRLTVT.

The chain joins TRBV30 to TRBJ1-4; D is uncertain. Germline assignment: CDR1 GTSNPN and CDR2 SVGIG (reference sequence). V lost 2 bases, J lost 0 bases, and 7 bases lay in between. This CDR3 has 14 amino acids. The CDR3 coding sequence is TGTGCCTGGAGTTCGAGGCCAACTAATGAAAAACTGTTTTTT. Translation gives CAWSSRPTNEKLFF.

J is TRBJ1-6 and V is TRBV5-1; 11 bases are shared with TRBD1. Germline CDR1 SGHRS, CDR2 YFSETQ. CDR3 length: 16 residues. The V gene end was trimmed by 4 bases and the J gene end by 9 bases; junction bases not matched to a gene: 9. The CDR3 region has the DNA TGCGCCAGCAGCATGGCCTCGGGACAGGGGGGTTCACCCCTCCACTTT. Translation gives CASSMASGQGGSPLHF.

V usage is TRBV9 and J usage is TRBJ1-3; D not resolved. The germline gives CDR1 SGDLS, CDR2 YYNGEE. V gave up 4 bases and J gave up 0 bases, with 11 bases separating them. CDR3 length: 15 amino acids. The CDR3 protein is CASSPTHSSGNTIYF. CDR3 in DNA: TGTGCCAGCAGCCCTACCCACTCCTCTGGAAACACCATATATTTT.

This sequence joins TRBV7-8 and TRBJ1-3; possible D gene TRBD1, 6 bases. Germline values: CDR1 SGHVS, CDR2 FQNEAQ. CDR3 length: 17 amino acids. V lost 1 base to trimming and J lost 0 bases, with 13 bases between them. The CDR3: CASSLVAGAFSGNTIYF. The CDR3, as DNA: TGTGCCAGCAGCTTAGTGGCAGGGGCCTTCTCTGGAAACACCATATATTTT.

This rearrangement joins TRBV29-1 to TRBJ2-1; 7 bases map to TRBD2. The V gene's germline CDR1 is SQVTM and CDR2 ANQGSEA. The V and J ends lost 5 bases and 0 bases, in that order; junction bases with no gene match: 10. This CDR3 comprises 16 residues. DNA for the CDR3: TGCAGCGTTTTTCCTACCGCTAGCGGCTCCTACAATGAGCAGTTCTTC. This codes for CSVFPTASGSYNEQFF.

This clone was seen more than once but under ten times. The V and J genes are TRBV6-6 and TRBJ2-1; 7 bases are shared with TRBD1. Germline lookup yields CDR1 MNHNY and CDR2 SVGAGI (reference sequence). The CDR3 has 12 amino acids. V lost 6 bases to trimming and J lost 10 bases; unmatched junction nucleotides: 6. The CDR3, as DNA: TGTGCCAGCAGGTCACAGGGGTACGAGCAGTTCTTC. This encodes CASRSQGYEQFF.

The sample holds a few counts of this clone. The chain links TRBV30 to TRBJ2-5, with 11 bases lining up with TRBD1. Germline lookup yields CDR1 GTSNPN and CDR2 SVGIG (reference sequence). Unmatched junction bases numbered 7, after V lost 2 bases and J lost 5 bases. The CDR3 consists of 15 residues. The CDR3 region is CAWSIGQGASETQYF. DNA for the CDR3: TGTGCCTGGAGTATTGGACAGGGGGCGTCGGAGACCCAGTACTTC.

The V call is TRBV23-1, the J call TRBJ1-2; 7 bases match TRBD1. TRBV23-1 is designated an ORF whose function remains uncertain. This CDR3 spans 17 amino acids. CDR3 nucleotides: TGCCCCCCCCGCCGACCGCGACAGGGATCCGTGAACTATGGCTACACCTTC. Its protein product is CPPRRPRQGSVNYGYTF.

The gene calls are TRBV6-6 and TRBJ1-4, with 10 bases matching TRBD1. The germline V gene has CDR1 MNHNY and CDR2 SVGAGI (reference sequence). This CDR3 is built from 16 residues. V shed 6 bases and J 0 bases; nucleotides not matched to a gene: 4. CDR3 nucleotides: TGTGCCAGCAGCTCCGGACAGGGGGCAACTAATGAAAAACTGTTTTTT. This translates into CASSSGQGATNEKLFF.

CDR3 coding DNA: TGCGCCAGCAGCTCAGGACAGGCCGAGACCCAGTACTTC. Translated, it gives CASSSGQAETQYF. The V gene is TRBV5-1, the J gene TRBJ2-5; 7 bases fit TRBD1. CDR1 SGHRS and CDR2 YFSETQ come from the germline V gene. This CDR3 is 13 amino acids long. Trimming at V came to 3 bases and at J to 5 bases, leaving 4 bases not matched to a gene.

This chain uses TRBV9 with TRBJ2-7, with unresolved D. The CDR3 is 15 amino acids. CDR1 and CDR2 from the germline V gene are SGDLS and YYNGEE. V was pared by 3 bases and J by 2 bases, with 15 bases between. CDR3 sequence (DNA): TGTGCCAGCAGCGAAGGAGCAAATCCCACCTACGAGCAGTACTTC. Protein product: CASSEGANPTYEQYF.

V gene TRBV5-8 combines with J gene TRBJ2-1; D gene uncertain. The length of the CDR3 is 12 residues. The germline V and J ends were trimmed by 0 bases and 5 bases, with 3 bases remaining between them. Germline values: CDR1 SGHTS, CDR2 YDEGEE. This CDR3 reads CASSLGDNEQFF. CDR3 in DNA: TGTGCCAGCAGCTTGGGCGACAATGAGCAGTTCTTC.

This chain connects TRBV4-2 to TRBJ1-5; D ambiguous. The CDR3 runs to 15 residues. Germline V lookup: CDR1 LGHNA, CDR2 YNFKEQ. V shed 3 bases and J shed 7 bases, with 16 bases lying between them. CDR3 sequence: CASSQALSSEQPQHF. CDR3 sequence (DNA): TGTGCCAGCAGCCAGGCTCTGTCGTCCGAACAGCCCCAGCATTTT.

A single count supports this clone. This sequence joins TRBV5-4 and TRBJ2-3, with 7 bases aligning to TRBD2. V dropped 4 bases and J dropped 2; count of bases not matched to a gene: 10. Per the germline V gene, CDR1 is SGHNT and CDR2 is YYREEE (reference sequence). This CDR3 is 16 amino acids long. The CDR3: CASSRGLAEITDTQYF. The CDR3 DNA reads TGTGCCAGCAGCCGAGGTCTAGCGGAGATCACAGATACGCAGTATTTT.

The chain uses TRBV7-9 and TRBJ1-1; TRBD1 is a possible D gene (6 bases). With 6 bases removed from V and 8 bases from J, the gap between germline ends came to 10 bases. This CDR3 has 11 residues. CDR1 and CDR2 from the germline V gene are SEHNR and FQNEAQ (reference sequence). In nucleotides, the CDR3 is TGTGCCAGCAGACAGGGTTGGGAAGCTTTCTTT. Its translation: CASRQGWEAFF.

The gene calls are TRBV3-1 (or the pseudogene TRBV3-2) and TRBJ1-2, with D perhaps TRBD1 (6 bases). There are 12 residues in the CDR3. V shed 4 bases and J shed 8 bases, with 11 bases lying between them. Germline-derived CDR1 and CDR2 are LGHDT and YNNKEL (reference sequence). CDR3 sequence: CASSLQGWGYTF. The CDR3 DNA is TGTGCCAGCAGCCTACAGGGTTGGGGCTACACCTTC.

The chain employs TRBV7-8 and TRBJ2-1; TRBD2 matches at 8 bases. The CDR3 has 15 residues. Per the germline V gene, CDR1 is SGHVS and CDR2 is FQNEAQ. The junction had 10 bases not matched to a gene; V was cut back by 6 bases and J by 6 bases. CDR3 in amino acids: CASSPGTRVINEQFF. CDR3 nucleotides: TGTGCCAGCAGTCCCGGGACTAGGGTGATCAATGAGCAGTTCTTC.

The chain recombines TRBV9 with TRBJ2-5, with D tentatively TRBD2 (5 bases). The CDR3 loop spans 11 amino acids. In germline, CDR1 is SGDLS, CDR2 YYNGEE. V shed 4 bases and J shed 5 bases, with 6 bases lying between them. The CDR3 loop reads CASSPGETQYF. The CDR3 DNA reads TGTGCCAGCAGCCCGGGGGAGACCCAGTACTTC.

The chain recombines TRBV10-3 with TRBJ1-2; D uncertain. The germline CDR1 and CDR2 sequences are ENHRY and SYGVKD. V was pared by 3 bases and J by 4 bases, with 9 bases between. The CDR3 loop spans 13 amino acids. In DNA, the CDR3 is TGTGCCATCAGTGAAGAGGAGTTCTATGGCTACACCTTC. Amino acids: CAISEEEFYGYTF.